This T cell receptor beta chain appears in the sequencing data of a study of blood T cell repertoires in COVID-19. The protocol was immunoSEQ multiplex PCR, while the TCRdb copy is restricted to in-frame clones and leaves out a portion. Among about 170,000 clones listed, around 83% were seen once. This CDR3 is 14 amino acids long. V shed 2 bases and J shed 0 bases, with 7 bases lying between them. The germline gives CDR1 PRHDT, CDR2 FYEKMQ (reference sequence). The receptor's source is a woman aged 70-85 years who had recovered from COVID-19. The sequenced material came from peripheral blood. The chain combines TRBV13 with TRBJ1-2; D is unresolved. CDR3 protein: CASSLRRANYGYTF. CDR3 coding DNA: TGTGCCAGCAGCTTACGTCGGGCTAACTATGGCTACACCTTC. Using reference TRBV13 and TRBJ1-2 for the parts outside the CDR3, the full variable domain is AAGVIQSPRHLIKEKRETATLKCYPIPRHDTVYWYQQGPGQDPQFLISFYEKMQSDKGSIPDRFSAQQFSDYHSELNMSSLELGDSALYFCASSLRRANYGYTFGSGTRLTVV.